The source of this TCR beta chain is a study of blood T cells in healthy people across ages. The CDR3 totals 14 residues. Trimming cost V 3 bases and J 8 bases, with 13 bases left between them. Per the germline V gene, CDR1 is ENHRY and CDR2 is SYGVKD. Through a sample-barcoded 5' primer and a J-beta primer mix, a second PCR was run for about 6 to 11 cycles. One entry per CDR3 protein results from TCRdb running MiXCR on the 5' RACE reads. The data hold fewer than 950,000 distinct CDR3 sequences, with 50% to 65% observed a single time. V and J are TRBV10-3 and TRBJ1-4; no reliable D call. The TCR comes from a man at least 80 years old in good health. Sequencing input: blood. As DNA, the CDR3 is TGTGCCATCAGTGACGGTGGTCTTGGGGAAAAACTGTTTTTT. It yields the protein CAISDGGLGEKLFF.